These 17 T cell receptor beta chains were all obtained from the same sample, sequenced in a study of blood T cell repertoires in COVID-19. Some clones are missing from TCRdb's copy, which holds only in-frame ones; the method was immunoSEQ multiplex PCR. The data hold roughly 67,000 clones, with about four fifths observed a single time. The sequencing sample was made of peripheral blood. The source of these receptors is a woman aged 45-65 years with active or convalescent COVID-19.

In regard to this clone: Other DNA sequences from this sample encode an identical CDR3 as well. CDR3: CASSVGQGGYGYTF. DNA for the CDR3: TGTGCCAGCAGCGTGGGACAGGGCGGATATGGCTACACCTTC. V and J are TRBV9 and TRBJ1-2; TRBD1 aligns across 9 bases. Per the germline V gene, CDR1 is SGDLS and CDR2 is YYNGEE. The CDR3 extends over 14 amino acids. V shed 2 bases, J shed 5 bases, and the junction held 4 bases outside the gene matches.

The chain links TRBV7-3 to TRBJ2-2, with a tentative D call TRBD1 (6 bases). V shed 1 base and J shed 4 bases, with 10 bases lying between them. This CDR3 is 15 amino acids long. Per the germline V gene, CDR1 is SGHTA and CDR2 is FQGTGA. The DNA for the CDR3 is TGTGCCAGCAGCTTAAATCCCAGGGGCACCGGGGAGCTGTTTTTT. It is translated as CASSLNPRGTGELFF.

The gene calls are TRBV21-1 and TRBJ2-6; the table assigns TRBD1, which was not confirmed against the DNA. TRBV21-1 corresponds to a pseudogene. The CDR3 consists of 19 residues. The CDR3 is CASNPPTSVQGSGANVLTF. Here the CDR3 DNA reads TGTGCCAGCAACCCTCCGACATCGGTACAGGGCTCGGGGGCCAACGTCCTGACTTTC.

The V and J genes are TRBV29-1 and TRBJ2-3; maybe TRBD2 (6 bases). The CDR3 consists of 17 residues. Germline CDR1 reads SQVTM; CDR2 reads ANQGSEA. V shed 1 base and J shed 6 bases, with 23 bases lying between them. This CDR3 reads CSVEVVETLARSDTQYF. The CDR3 DNA sequence: TGCAGCGTTGAAGTCGTTGAAACGCTAGCGCGATCGGATACGCAGTATTTT.

As concerns this clone: The junction shows a germline mismatch at one end, possibly a read error. The same CDR3 arises from other DNA sequences in this sample as well. The chain has TRBV6-5 and TRBJ2-2, with D maybe TRBD1 (6 bases). Germline V gives CDR1 MNHEY, CDR2 SVGAGI. The CDR3 is 15 residues long. CDR3 coding DNA: TGTGCCAGCAGTTACTCTACAGGGCACACCGGGGAGTTGTTTTTT. Residues: CASSYSTGHTGELFF.

In this sample, this clone turned up a few times. The chain has TRBV2 and TRBJ1-3; 10 bases fit TRBD1. The CDR3 contains 15 residues. V was pared by 8 bases and J by 3 bases, with 7 bases of the junction left unmatched. Germline CDR1 is SNHLY and CDR2 is FYNNEI. The CDR3 DNA sequence: TGTGCCAGCGGGAGCGACAGGGGGCATGGAAACACCATATATTTT. The encoded protein is CASGSDRGHGNTIYF.

The chain uses TRBV5-6 and TRBJ2-5; weak D call: TRBD1 (6 bases). This CDR3 has 15 amino acids. Germline-derived CDR1 and CDR2 are SGHDT and YYEEEE. The V gene lost 4 bases and the J gene lost 4 bases, with 17 bases spanning the gap. The CDR3 nucleotides are TGTGCCAGCAGCGACAGGCGCCTAGGGGGAGAGACCCAGTACTTC. Residues: CASSDRRLGGETQYF.

This chain joins TRBV5-1 and TRBJ2-5; D might be TRBD1 (5 bases). V was pared by 0 bases and J by 4 bases, with 13 bases between. The CDR3 consists of 15 residues. The germline gives CDR1 SGHRS, CDR2 YFSETQ. The CDR3 DNA follows: TGCGCCAGCAGCTTGGGAACCAGGGAAGGAGAGACCCAGTACTTC. Its protein product is CASSLGTREGETQYF.

The CDR3 sequence is CATSDSRDRLSQHF. CDR3 bases: TGTGCCACCAGTGATTCGCGGGACCGGTTGTCCCAGCATTTT. The V gene is TRBV24-1, the J gene TRBJ1-5, with D possibly matching TRBD1 (5 bases). The CDR3 covers 14 residues. Trimming removed 2 bases from V and 11 bases from J, with 15 bases in between. Germline V lookup: CDR1 KGHDR, CDR2 SFDVKD.

The rearrangement joins TRBV30 to TRBJ1-5, with D possibly TRBD1 on 6 matching bases. V was shortened by 2 bases and J by 9 bases, with 17 bases between the two germline ends. This CDR3 is built from 14 residues. Germline V gene sequence: CDR1 GTSNPN, CDR2 SVGIG (reference sequence). The CDR3 sequence: CAWSTGQRGGPQHF. The CDR3 DNA reads as TGTGCCTGGAGTACCGGACAGCGGGGCGGGCCCCAGCATTTT.

The chain couples TRBV6-5 to TRBJ2-1; TRBD2 aligns across 8 bases. The germline gives CDR1 MNHEY, CDR2 SVGAGI. V shed 0 bases and J 2 bases; nucleotides not matched to a gene: 3. The CDR3 length is 16 residues. Here the CDR3 reads CASSYSSGIAYNEQFF. Here the CDR3 DNA reads TGTGCCAGCAGTTACTCTAGCGGGATCGCCTACAATGAGCAGTTCTTC.

The chain links TRBV21-1 to TRBJ1-5; TRBD1 is the table's D call and was not checked against the DNA. TRBV21-1 is marked as a pseudogene. CDR3 length: 16 amino acids. The CDR3 reads CASSKRGTGGNQPQHF. CDR3 sequence (DNA): TGTGCCAGCAGCAAACGAGGGACAGGAGGAAATCAGCCCCAGCATTTT.

The rearrangement uses TRBV30 and TRBJ2-2, with D possibly matching TRBD1 (5 bases). This CDR3 comprises 14 residues. Looked up from germline, CDR1 is GTSNPN and CDR2 is SVGIG (reference sequence). Trimming cost V 3 bases and J 6 bases, with 14 bases left between them. The CDR3 loop is CAWSHRGRPGELFF. In nucleotides, the CDR3 is TGTGCCTGGAGCCATAGGGGTCGGCCCGGGGAGCTGTTTTTT. Combining the CDR3 with reference TRBV30 and TRBJ2-2 gives the whole variable domain SQTIHQWPATLVQPVGSPLSLECTVEGTSNPNLYWYRQAAGRGLQLLFYSVGIGQISSEVPQNLSASRPQDRQFILSSKKLLLSDSGFYLCAWSHRGRPGELFFGEGSRLTVL.

The J gene is TRBJ1-1, the V gene TRBV18; D is perhaps TRBD1 (5 bases). The CDR3 has 14 amino acids. V lost 3 bases to trimming and J lost 7 bases, with 15 bases between them. Germline values: CDR1 KGHSH, CDR2 LQKENI. The CDR3 is CASSPTSPTVEAFF. CDR3 nucleotides: TGTGCCAGCTCACCCACCAGCCCGACAGTTGAAGCTTTCTTT. Drawing the rest from reference TRBV18 and TRBJ1-1, the complete variable domain is NAGVMQNPRHLVRRRGQEARLRCSPMKGHSHVYWYRQLPEEGLKFMVYLQKENIIDESGMPKERFSAEFPKEGPSILRIQQVVRGDSAAYFCASSPTSPTVEAFFGQGTRLTVV.

This clone appeared a single time. The rearrangement joins TRBV24-1 to TRBJ1-2; the match to TRBD1 covers 8 bases. V was clipped by 2 bases and J by 2 bases; unmatched bases: 0. Germline CDR1 is KGHDR and CDR2 is SFDVKD. The CDR3 has 14 amino acids. CDR3 in amino acids: CATSDWTGNYGYTF. CDR3 in DNA: TGTGCCACCAGTGATTGGACAGGGAACTATGGCTACACCTTC.

The V gene is TRBV4-2, the J gene TRBJ1-1; 11 bases fit TRBD1. Unmatched junction bases numbered 1, after V lost 3 bases and J lost 4 bases. CDR1 LGHNA and CDR2 YNFKEQ come from the germline V gene. CDR3 length: 14 amino acids. DNA for the CDR3: TGTGCCAGCAGCCAGGGACAGGGGGGCACTGAAGCTTTCTTT. It translates to CASSQGQGGTEAFF.

A few counts support this clone. Compared with germline, one end of the junction differs, possibly owing to a read error. The CDR3 DNA reads as TGTGCCAGCAGCCTGAATCCGGGACTCCTCTCCCTCTTC. Translating it yields CASSLNPGLLSLF. This chain links TRBV3-1 (or the pseudogene TRBV3-2) with TRBJ2-1, with D possibly being TRBD2 (6 bases). The CDR3 extends over 13 amino acids. The germline V gene encodes CDR1 LGHDT and CDR2 YNNKEL (reference sequence).